The source of this TCR beta chain is a study of identical twins. TCRdb re-called the 5' RACE reads through MiXCR, storing one row per CDR3 protein. The sample yields roughly 1,500,000 distinct CDR3 sequences, around 33% seen once. With 5 bases clipped from V and 7 bases from J, the junction kept 12 bases outside the gene matches. CDR1 and CDR2 (germline): WSHSY, SAAADI. The CDR3 extends over 15 amino acids. Concerning this clonotype: Antigen: not known.

Study-wide results and limits: Cross-sectional statistics underpinned the conclusions; the same donors were not followed.

Sequencing was performed on cord blood. The source of this sequence is a newborn girl in good health. V is TRBV10-2 and J is TRBJ2-7; 9 bases line up with TRBD2. The CDR3 protein is CASSHLAGRDNEQYF. The CDR3 nucleotides read TGCGCCAGCAGTCACCTAGCGGGGCGTGACAATGAGCAGTACTTC.